These T cell receptor beta chains were read from a single sample in a study of CD8 T cells in Susac syndrome. TCRdb called the immunoSEQ multiplex PCR reads again in MiXCR, with one record for every CDR3 protein. In the table there are about 210,000 distinct CDR3 sequences, roughly 96% of which are singletons. Sequencing input: CD4+ T cells from PBMCs. These receptors all stem from a human donor in good health. The CDR3 runs from the conserved cysteine through the conserved F or W. The order of the fields is D gene, J gene, clone size, V gene, CDR3 protein, CDR3 DNA. The D gene is left open where the match is weak. Size is omitted from some rows. Given values are once, few, many or a class for expanded clones.

NA,TRBJ1-4,NA,TRBV29-1,CSALDSPNEKLFF,TGCAGCGCTCTGGACAGCCCTAATGAAAAACTGTTTTTT
NA,TRBJ2-1,NA,TRBV25-1,CASSEFRGGGGEQFF,TGTGCCAGCAGTGAATTTAGGGGGGGCGGCGGGGAGCAGTTCTTC
TRBD2,TRBJ2-4,once,TRBV3-1,CASSQDSGLAGNLQYF,TGTGCCAGCAGCCAAGATAGCGGACTAGCGGGAAACCTTCAGTACTTC
NA,TRBJ2-3,NA,TRBV24-1,CATREEVTDTQYF,TGTGCCACCAGGGAGGAGGTGACAGATACGCAGTATTTT
TRBD1,TRBJ2-5,NA,TRBV20-1,CSAYGTGTQETQYF,TGCAGTGCTTACGGGACAGGGACCCAAGAGACCCAGTACTTC
NA,TRBJ2-1,NA,TRBV9,CASSVVYSPNEQFF,TGTGCCAGCAGCGTAGTTTACAGCCCCAATGAGCAGTTCTTC
NA,TRBJ2-7,NA,TRBV7-9,CASSPPTLYEQYF,TGTGCCAGCAGCCCCCCTACCCTCTACGAGCAGTACTTC
NA,TRBJ2-3,NA,TRBV5-1,CASSLDGRSDTQYF,TGCGCCAGCAGCTTGGACGGCCGGTCGGATACGCAGTATTTT
NA,TRBJ2-7,NA,TRBV15,CATSAGAYEQYF,TGTGCCACCAGCGCAGGAGCCTACGAGCAGTACTTC
TRBD1,TRBJ1-2,NA,TRBV29-1,CSVADRGHGYTF,TGCAGCGTTGCGGACAGGGGCCATGGCTACACCTTC
TRBD2,TRBJ2-3,NA,TRBV12-3/TRBV12-4,CASGLRGGDTQYF,TGTGCCAGCGGCCTCCGGGGGGGGGATACGCAGTATTTT
NA,TRBJ2-3,NA,TRBV4-1,CASSLLTGPEDTQYF,TGCGCCAGCAGCCTCCTGACAGGACCCGAGGATACGCAGTATTTT
NA,TRBJ2-5,NA,TRBV6-5,CASSRPGSETQYF,TGTGCCAGCAGCCGTCCGGGGTCAGAGACCCAGTACTTC
NA,TRBJ1-1,NA,TRBV30,CAWMRSGTEAFF,TGTGCCTGGATGCGCAGCGGCACTGAAGCTTTCTTT
NA,TRBJ1-1,NA,TRBV6-2/TRBV6-3,CASSWQVGNTEAFF,TGTGCCAGCAGTTGGCAGGTCGGGAACACTGAAGCTTTCTTT
NA,TRBJ2-7,NA,TRBV2,CASSEKAGTYEQYF,TGTGCCAGCAGTGAAAAGGCAGGGACCTACGAGCAGTACTTC
TRBD2,TRBJ2-1,NA,TRBV4-1,CASSRRAGGSSYNEQFF,TGCGCCAGCAGTCGCCGGGCGGGAGGGTCGTCTTACAATGAGCAGTTCTTC
TRBD1,TRBJ1-2,NA,TRBV18,CASSTHPTGDPGYTF,TGTGCCAGCTCAACACACCCGACAGGGGACCCGGGCTACACCTTC
TRBD2,TRBJ2-3,few,TRBV6-1,CASSSGGGTDTQYF,TGTGCCAGCAGTTCGGGGGGAGGCACAGATACGCAGTATTTT
NA,TRBJ1-1,NA,TRBV7-2,CASSMKIQGYTEAFF,TGTGCCAGCAGCATGAAAATACAGGGCTACACTGAAGCTTTCTTT
NA,TRBJ2-5,NA,TRBV20-1,CSDGALRETQYF,TGCAGCGACGGCGCCCTTAGGGAGACCCAGTACTTC
NA,TRBJ2-6,once,TRBV29-1,CSARHAGANVLTF,TGCAGCGCCCGCCACGCTGGGGCCAACGTCCTGACTTTC
NA,TRBJ2-5,NA,TRBV20-1,CSAIIGETQYF,TGCAGTGCTATTATAGGGGAGACCCAGTACTTC
NA,TRBJ1-1,NA,TRBV3-1,CASTNGAEAATEAFF,TGTGCCAGCACCAACGGCGCGGAGGCCGCCACTGAAGCTTTCTTT
TRBD2,TRBJ2-3,NA,TRBV5-1,CASSFSGGDSTDTQYF,TGCGCCAGCAGCTTTAGCGGGGGGGATAGCACAGATACGCAGTATTTT
NA,TRBJ1-1,once,TRBV4-1,CASSQVAAGGTEAFF,TGCGCCAGCAGCCAAGTGGCAGCCGGGGGCACTGAAGCTTTCTTT
NA,TRBJ1-6,NA,TRBV11-2,CASRPIRGTNSPLHF,TGTGCCAGCAGACCCATTCGGGGCACAAATTCACCCCTCCACTTT
NA,TRBJ1-5,NA,TRBV19,CASSYATDQPQHF,TGTGCCAGTAGCTATGCGACTGATCAGCCCCAGCATTTT